The rows below give T cell receptor beta chains drawn from one sample of a study of memory CD4+ T cells and cytomegalovirus serostatus. Assay: immunoSEQ multiplex PCR; the TCRdb copy retains only in-frame clones and omits some. This table holds just under 95,000 clones, roughly 80% found once. Sequencing was performed on memory CD4+ T cells from blood. The source of these receptors is an adult in good health and CMV-seropositive. The CDR3 runs from the conserved cysteine through the conserved F or W. Each record gives: clone size, V gene, D gene, J gene, CDR3 protein, CDR3 DNA. A D gene is named only where the DNA matches it firmly. Size is stated for part of the rows, as once, few or many counts, or as a class when the clone is expanded.

>.|TRBV4-3|TRBD2|TRBJ2-7
CASSQGLAGRDRQYF
TGCGCCAGCAGCCAAGGTCTAGCGGGAAGGGATCGGCAGTACTTC
>.|TRBV6-1|TRBD1|TRBJ1-2
CASRRQGSYGYTF
TGTGCCAGCAGGCGACAGGGAAGCTATGGCTACACCTTC
>.|TRBV6-1|.|TRBJ1-5
CASSWGFIGNQPQHF
TGTGCCAGCAGTTGGGGTTTCATAGGCAATCAGCCCCAGCATTTT
>.|TRBV11-2|TRBD2|TRBJ2-7
CATDPGGVVSGSLYEQYF
TGTGCCACCGATCCTGGAGGGGTTGTGAGCGGGAGCCTCTACGAGCAGTACTTC
>.|TRBV28|.|TRBJ1-2
CASGSGEGVNYGYTF
TGTGCCAGCGGCTCGGGGGAGGGGGTTAACTATGGCTACACCTTC
>.|TRBV19|TRBD1|TRBJ1-2
CASQDRGSPFYGYTF
TGTGCCAGCCAGGACAGGGGTTCGCCTTTCTATGGCTACACCTTC
>.|TRBV5-1|TRBD1|TRBJ2-2
CASSLEGGGTGELFF
TGCGCCAGCAGCTTGGAAGGGGGCGGCACCGGGGAGCTGTTTTTT
>few|TRBV19|TRBD1|TRBJ1-5
CASSRSTGLRNQPQHF
TGTGCCAGTAGCCGATCGACAGGGTTGCGCAATCAGCCCCAGCATTTT
>.|TRBV28|.|TRBJ1-2
CASSLSSRGGTF
TGTGCCAGCAGTTTATCATCTCGGGGCGGGACCTTC
>once|TRBV28|.|TRBJ2-6
CASSLRGALGANVLTF
TGTGCCAGCAGTTTACGGGGGGCGCTAGGGGCCAACGTCCTGACTTTC
>.|TRBV10-2|.|TRBJ2-6
CASRFSGANVLTF
TGCGCCAGCAGGTTTTCTGGGGCCAACGTCCTGACTTTC
>once|TRBV28|TRBD1|TRBJ1-1
CASSSNGQAQNTEAFF
TGTGCCAGCAGTTCTAACGGACAGGCCCAGAACACTGAAGCTTTCTTT
>.|TRBV28|TRBD2|TRBJ2-2
CASRQTSGRAGELFF
TGTGCCAGCAGGCAGACTAGCGGGAGGGCGGGGGAGCTGTTTTTT
>.|TRBV15|.|TRBJ2-7
CATSEGQGGTYEQYF
TGTGCCACCAGTGAAGGGCAGGGTGGGACCTACGAGCAGTACTTC
>.|TRBV7-2|TRBD2|TRBJ2-7
CASSLDGRRGDEQYF
TGTGCCAGCAGCTTAGACGGGAGGAGGGGCGACGAGCAGTACTTC
>.|TRBV7-9|.|TRBJ2-3
CASSQGTLNTDTQYF
TGTGCCAGCAGCCAAGGCACACTCAACACAGATACGCAGTATTTT
>.|TRBV18|.|TRBJ1-3
CASSRGAGNTIYF
TGTGCCAGCTCACGGGGGGCTGGAAACACCATATATTTT
>.|TRBV4-2|TRBD1|TRBJ2-5
CASSQSVQGAMETQYF
TGTGCCAGCAGCCAAAGTGTGCAGGGGGCGATGGAGACCCAGTACTTC
>.|TRBV7-9|.|TRBJ1-1
CASSITNTEAFF
TGTGCCAGCAGCATTACGAACACTGAAGCTTTCTTT
>.|TRBV27|.|TRBJ2-7
CASSAGHLSYEQYF
TGTGCCAGCAGTGCTGGACACCTCTCCTACGAGCAGTACTTC
>.|TRBV7-2|TRBD1|TRBJ1-2
CASSRQGQGLGTNGYTF
TGTGCCAGCAGTCGCCAGGGACAGGGGTTGGGGACTAATGGCTACACCTTC
>.|TRBV6-4|TRBD1|TRBJ2-7
CASKNKGASYEQYF
TGTGCCAGCAAAAACAAGGGGGCTTCCTACGAGCAGTACTTC
>once|TRBV18|.|TRBJ2-1
CASSSGTDSYNEQFF
TGTGCCAGCTCATCGGGCACGGACTCCTACAATGAGCAGTTCTTC
>.|TRBV19|TRBD1|TRBJ1-5
CASSKTGVNQPQHF
TGTGCCAGTAGTAAGACAGGGGTCAATCAGCCCCAGCATTTT
>once|TRBV2|TRBD2|TRBJ2-3
CASKERTSPTDTQYF
TGTGCCAGCAAAGAAAGGACTAGCCCCACAGATACGCAGTATTTT
>.|TRBV29-1|.|TRBJ2-1
CSVEVWARGSEQFF
TGCAGCGTTGAGGTCTGGGCCCGTGGTAGTGAGCAGTTCTTC
>.|TRBV11-3|.|TRBJ2-3
CASSSDSDTQYF
TGTGCCAGCAGCTCTGACTCAGATACGCAGTATTTT
>.|TRBV6-5|.|TRBJ1-1
CASSFGPGGAFF
TGTGCCAGCAGTTTCGGACCGGGGGGAGCTTTCTTT
>.|TRBV19|TRBD2|TRBJ2-2
CASRIGGVSNTGELFF
TGTGCCAGTAGGATCGGGGGGGTATCGAACACCGGGGAGCTGTTTTTT
>.|TRBV5-1|.|TRBJ1-4
CASSPNLFESNEKLFF
TGCGCCAGCAGCCCAAATTTATTCGAAAGTAATGAAAAACTGTTTTTT
>.|TRBV4-2|.|TRBJ1-5
CASSQDENQPQHF
TGTGCCAGCAGCCAAGATGAGAATCAGCCCCAGCATTTT
>.|TRBV28|.|TRBJ1-1
CASRTRGWTEAFF
TGTGCCAGCAGGACGCGGGGGTGGACTGAAGCTTTCTTT
>.|TRBV11-2|.|TRBJ1-1
CASSLGESTEAFF
TGTGCCAGCAGCTTAGGGGAGAGCACTGAAGCTTTCTTT
>.|TRBV2|.|TRBJ2-6
CASGGQILDPGANVLTF
TGTGCCAGCGGAGGACAGATCCTGGACCCCGGGGCCAACGTCCTGACTTTC
>.|TRBV29-1|.|TRBJ2-7
CSVVVSGSWARTNSYEQYF
TGCAGCGTTGTAGTTAGTGGTTCGTGGGCGAGGACGAACTCCTACGAGCAGTACTTC
>.|TRBV28|.|TRBJ2-5
CASRRALRETQYF
TGTGCCAGCAGACGGGCTCTGAGGGAGACCCAGTACTTC
>.|TRBV5-1|.|TRBJ2-5
CASSLAVGETQYF
TGCGCCAGCAGCTTGGCCGTGGGAGAGACCCAGTACTTC
>.|TRBV6-1|.|TRBJ1-5
CAAKARTVNQPQHF
TGTGCCGCCAAGGCCAGGACAGTTAATCAGCCCCAGCATTTT
>once|TRBV9|TRBD1|TRBJ2-3
CASTPGQGRDTQYF
TGTGCCAGCACTCCGGGACAGGGTCGGGATACGCAGTATTTT
>.|TRBV4-3|TRBD2|TRBJ2-1
CASSQDFSGRAYNEQFF
TGCGCCAGCAGCCAAGATTTCTCCGGGAGGGCCTACAATGAGCAGTTCTTC
>few|TRBV7-7|.|TRBJ2-1
CASSLGRANEQFF
TGTGCTAGCAGCCTAGGACGGGCCAATGAGCAGTTCTTC
>.|TRBV14|.|TRBJ2-3
CASSQGLGDTQYF
TGTGCCAGCAGCCAAGGGCTCGGGGATACGCAGTATTTT
>once|TRBV5-1|.|TRBJ2-1
CASSLGGTEQFF
TGCGCCAGCAGCTTGGGGGGGACTGAGCAGTTCTTC
>.|TRBV6-6|TRBD2|TRBJ2-3
CASSYVGRADTQYF
TGTGCCAGCAGTTACGTGGGGAGGGCGGATACGCAGTATTTT
>medium-sized|TRBV6-1|.|TRBJ2-7
CASSEAGAGYEQYF
TGTGCCAGCAGTGAAGCGGGGGCTGGGTACGAGCAGTACTTC
>.|TRBV7-3|TRBD2|TRBJ2-2
CASSLTVAGASGSAGELFF
TGTGCCAGCAGCTTAACAGTCGCCGGGGCTAGCGGGAGCGCCGGGGAGCTGTTTTTT
>.|TRBV6-1|TRBD2|TRBJ2-3
CASSDRGLAGEDTQYF
TGTGCCAGCAGTGACCGGGGACTAGCGGGAGAGGATACGCAGTATTTT
>.|TRBV7-9|.|TRBJ1-2
CASSLGAANYGYTF
TGTGCCAGCAGCTTAGGGGCAGCTAACTATGGCTACACCTTC
>few|TRBV2|.|TRBJ1-5
CASSPTGSGQPQHF
TGTGCCAGCAGCCCAACAGGTTCCGGTCAGCCCCAGCATTTT
>few|TRBV5-5|TRBD1|TRBJ1-2
CASSRTGWDGYTF
TGTGCCAGCAGCCGGACAGGGTGGGATGGCTACACCTTC
>.|TRBV6-1|TRBD1|TRBJ2-7
CASSPRTGGAEQYF
TGTGCCAGCAGCCCCAGGACAGGGGGCGCCGAGCAGTACTTC
>.|TRBV10-3|TRBD1|TRBJ1-2
CAISQTDRGDSGYTF
TGTGCCATCAGTCAAACTGACAGGGGGGATAGCGGCTACACCTTC
>.|TRBV14|TRBD1|TRBJ2-6
CASSRTGRGGANVLTF
TGTGCCAGCAGTCGGACAGGCCGTGGGGGGGCCAACGTCCTGACTTTC
>.|TRBV5-1|TRBD1|TRBJ1-5
CASSSVPGGGQPQHF
TGCGCCAGCAGCTCCGTCCCAGGGGGCGGGCAGCCCCAGCATTTT
>few|TRBV27|.|TRBJ2-7
CASSKSRAYEQYF
TGTGCCAGCAGCAAAAGCCGGGCATACGAGCAGTACTTC
>.|TRBV27|.|TRBJ1-5
CASSFGVGNQPQHF
TGTGCCAGCAGCTTCGGGGTGGGCAATCAGCCCCAGCATTTT
>.|TRBV9|TRBD1|TRBJ1-5
CASSGGQIDQPQHF
TGTGCCAGCAGCGGGGGACAGATCGATCAGCCCCAGCATTTT
>once|TRBV7-2|.|TRBJ2-5
CASSLVETQYF
TGTGCCAGCAGCTTAGTAGAGACCCAGTACTTC
>.|TRBV15|.|TRBJ1-1
CATSRDDRTEAFF
TGTGCCACCAGCAGAGACGACAGGACTGAAGCTTTCTTT